A selection of T cell receptor beta chains follows, all from one sample in a study of blood T cell repertoires in COVID-19. Sequencing used immunoSEQ multiplex PCR; TCRdb keeps in-frame clones, though not all of them. Seen here are around 250,000 clones, around 86% observed once, and the top ten hold more than 2%. Sequencing input: PBMCs or T cells enriched from blood (not recorded which). Receptors were obtained from a woman between 50 and 59 years old who had recovered from COVID-19. Each CDR3 is given with its conserved first and last residue. Fields, in order: V gene, J gene, D gene, CDR3 length, clone size, CDR3 protein. D genes are given only for firm matches. Clone size is not always given. Where it is, it says once, few, many or a class for expanded clones.

TRBV4-2	TRBJ1-2	TRBD1	17	-	CASSQAGLGQGSYGYTF
TRBV5-8	TRBJ1-2	-	13	-	CASSLIRGDGYTF
TRBV4-2	TRBJ1-5	-	16	-	CASSQDREAGNQPQHF
TRBV7-8	TRBJ1-5	-	14	-	CASSPRGGNQPQHF
TRBV4-2	TRBJ2-7	TRBD1	14	few	CASSQEGQGGEQYF
TRBV5-4	TRBJ1-6	-	12	-	CASSWANSPLHF
TRBV15	TRBJ2-1	TRBD2	21	-	CATSRDPPGLAGGLVVGEQFF
TRBV7-2	TRBJ1-2	-	14	-	CASSTGGRVNGYTF
TRBV4-2	TRBJ2-5	-	15	-	CASSPWTELGETQYF
TRBV9	TRBJ2-1	TRBD1	12	-	CASSPNRGEQFF
TRBV5-6	TRBJ1-1	-	14	-	CASSGWGRSTEAFF
TRBV7-2	TRBJ1-3	TRBD1	17	-	CASSSTGVWGSGNTIYF
TRBV7-9	TRBJ1-2	-	17	once	CASSLFLGQYPNYGYTF
TRBV12-3/TRBV12-4	TRBJ1-1	-	13	-	CASSFWEGDEAFF
TRBV7-3	TRBJ2-5	TRBD2	16	-	CASSTAGGSEQETQYF
TRBV7-2	TRBJ2-7	TRBD1	16	-	CASSLRTGGLSYEQYF
TRBV7-6	TRBJ2-1	TRBD2	16	few	CASSLVSAGGDNEQFF
TRBV5-1	TRBJ1-4	TRBD1	15	-	CASTRTGEVREKLFF
TRBV4-1	TRBJ1-3	TRBD1	15	-	CASSPDRGAGNTIYF
TRBV7-8	TRBJ2-7	-	14	-	CASSPLLHGAEQYF
TRBV2	TRBJ1-2	TRBD1	16	-	CASRGESGTGARGYTF
TRBV15	TRBJ2-5	-	16	-	CATSRAWGGPRETQYF
TRBV9	TRBJ2-1	TRBD2	15	-	CASSVSGREYNEQFF
TRBV27	TRBJ2-7	TRBD1	14	-	CASSFSDRAYEQYF
TRBV6-5	TRBJ1-2	-	13	-	CASSYDRYYGYTF
TRBV7-9	TRBJ2-2	-	17	-	CASSLAVGLSSSRELFF
TRBV10-3	TRBJ1-1	TRBD1	11	-	CAISGQAEAFF
TRBV19	TRBJ1-1	-	12	-	CASSTGYTEAFF
TRBV9	TRBJ2-3	TRBD1	15	-	CASNVGQGFTDTQYF
TRBV5-1	TRBJ2-3	TRBD2	16	-	CASSPLPGTSLDTQYF
TRBV4-3	TRBJ1-2	-	16	-	CASSQEDRRNHYGYTF
TRBV28	TRBJ1-4	-	13	-	CASSSIRVEKLFF
TRBV11-1	TRBJ2-1	TRBD2	15	-	CASSPGQRGGDEQFF
TRBV21-1	TRBJ1-1	-	16	few	CASSKATPGWNTEAFF
TRBV20-1	TRBJ2-2	TRBD1	13	-	CSASTGDAGELFF
TRBV6-2/TRBV6-3	TRBJ2-7	-	14	-	CASSYSSGTYEQYF
TRBV5-1	TRBJ1-6	TRBD1	16	-	CASSLETGRRNSPLHF
TRBV5-1	TRBJ2-7	-	14	-	CASSLAGGTYEQYF
TRBV4-1	TRBJ2-1	TRBD2	16	few	CASSLGTKLADNEQFF
TRBV18	TRBJ1-3	TRBD1	15	-	CASSPQGASGNTIYF
TRBV5-1	TRBJ2-1	-	12	-	CASSLLNNEQFF
TRBV6-5	TRBJ2-5	TRBD2	13	-	CASSGRGGETQYF
TRBV6-5	TRBJ1-2	TRBD1	15	-	CASSSRTGGNYGYTF
TRBV4-1	TRBJ2-1	-	16	once	CASSQDMGGRGNEQFF
TRBV7-4	TRBJ1-4	-	16	-	CASSPEEGATNEKLFF
TRBV24-1	TRBJ2-6	TRBD1	16	-	CATSDDRDSGANVLTF
TRBV5-1	TRBJ2-7	TRBD1	17	-	CASSRHGQGPGSYEQYF
TRBV10-3	TRBJ2-1	TRBD1	16	-	CAISESVYRGNNEQFF
TRBV7-8	TRBJ2-3	TRBD2	21	-	CASSFFRSRPGLAGVGDTQYF
TRBV27	TRBJ2-7	-	16	-	CASSSLDGGTSYEQYF
TRBV6-2/TRBV6-3	TRBJ2-3	TRBD2	17	-	CASSNPGLADRTDTQYF
TRBV6-4	TRBJ2-2	-	13	-	CASSAQGAGELFF
TRBV21-1	TRBJ1-5	-	14	-	CASFSFYSNQPQHF